These 13 T cell receptor beta chains were all obtained from the same sample, sequenced in a study of cytomegalovirus exposure and HLA in healthy donors. Primers: 60 Vbeta forward and 13 Jbeta reverse. The method was immunoSEQ multiplex PCR; TCRdb's version includes in-frame clones alone and lacks a portion of them. The sample carries some 120,000 clones, approximately 80% recorded once. The sequencing sample was made of PBMCs. These receptors came from a woman aged 40-49 years in good health and CMV-seropositive.

V and J are TRBV6-5 and TRBJ2-7; TRBD2 aligns across 9 bases. CDR1 and CDR2 from the germline V gene are MNHEY and SVGAGI. V shed 0 bases, J shed 2 bases, and the junction held 5 bases outside the gene matches. The CDR3 totals 16 residues. CDR3: CASSYSRASGAYEQYF. Written as DNA, the CDR3 is TGTGCCAGCAGTTACTCCCGGGCTAGCGGGGCCTACGAGCAGTACTTC.

The chain combines TRBV7-9 with TRBJ2-1; 13 positions agree with TRBD2. Germline V gene sequence: CDR1 SEHNR, CDR2 FQNEAQ (reference sequence). The CDR3 has 15 residues. V lost 1 base to trimming and J lost 10 bases; unmatched junction nucleotides: 4. CDR3 coding DNA: TGTGCCAGCAGCTTAGGGACTAGCGGGGGCTGGGAGCAGTTCTTC. This encodes CASSLGTSGGWEQFF.

The rearrangement joins TRBV5-1 to TRBJ1-2; the match to TRBD1 covers 9 bases. Germline CDR1 reads SGHRS; CDR2 reads YFSETQ. V trimming: 4 bases; J trimming: 7 bases; junction bases outside the gene matches: 8. The CDR3 extends over 14 amino acids. The CDR3 sequence: CASSPGQGIGGYTF. As DNA, the CDR3 is TGCGCCAGCAGCCCGGGACAGGGAATAGGTGGCTACACCTTC.

The CDR3 is CASSPTLSNQPQHF. The CDR3 DNA sequence: TGTGCCAGCAGCCCAACTCTTAGCAATCAGCCCCAGCATTTT. The chain joins TRBV7-2 to TRBJ1-5, with D unclear. Germline CDR1 and CDR2: SGHTA and FQGNSA. V lost 5 bases and J 0 bases, leaving 8 bases between the germline ends. This CDR3 is 14 amino acids long.

The chain joins TRBV30 to TRBJ2-7; TRBD2 is a possible D gene (5 bases). The CDR3 consists of 11 residues. The V end was cut by 8 bases, the J end by 3 bases, with 11 bases between. Germline V gene sequence: CDR1 GTSNPN, CDR2 SVGIG (reference sequence). CDR3 nucleotides: TGTGCCGGCGGGCAGCTCTACGAGCAGTACTTC. The encoded protein is CAGGQLYEQYF.

CDR3 nucleotides: TGTGCCAGCAGCTTAATGCGGGTCTATAATTCACCCCTCCACTTT. It specifies CASSLMRVYNSPLHF. The chain employs TRBV7-2 and TRBJ1-6; unclear D gene. V lost 2 bases to trimming and J lost 3 bases, with 8 bases between them. Per the germline V gene, CDR1 is SGHTA and CDR2 is FQGNSA. This CDR3 is 15 amino acids long.

This sequence joins TRBV9 and TRBJ1-1, with a possible D match to TRBD1 (6 bases). V gave up 0 bases and J gave up 1 base, with 13 bases separating them. The germline gives CDR1 SGDLS, CDR2 YYNGEE. The CDR3 runs 16 residues. DNA for the CDR3: TGTGCCAGCAGCGTAGCTACAGGGCAGGGGAACACTGAAGCTTTCTTT. Protein sequence: CASSVATGQGNTEAFF.

Here the CDR3 DNA reads TGTGCCAGCAGTCCCCTCGGTATTAGCTCCTACAATGAGCAGTTCTTC. This codes for CASSPLGISSYNEQFF. This chain uses TRBV2 with TRBJ2-1; D not resolved. This CDR3 comprises 16 residues. V gave up 5 bases and J gave up 0 bases, with 14 bases separating them. Looked up from germline, CDR1 is SNHLY and CDR2 is FYNNEI.

The CDR3 reads CATSYGDRGTPYGYTF. As DNA, the CDR3 is TGTGCCACCAGCTATGGGGACAGGGGTACCCCCTATGGCTACACCTTC. V gene TRBV15 combines with J gene TRBJ1-2; 10 bases fit TRBD1. CDR3 size: 16 residues. V shed 5 bases, J shed 4 bases, and the junction held 10 bases outside the gene matches. Looked up from germline, CDR1 is LNHNV and CDR2 is YYDKDF (reference sequence).

The chain links TRBV5-8 to TRBJ2-7; D not resolved. Trimming took off 0 bases at V and 10 bases at J, with 8 bases between the two ends. Per the germline V gene, CDR1 is SGHTS and CDR2 is YDEGEE. This CDR3 contains 11 residues. CDR3 nucleotides: TGTGCCAGCAGCTTGGCGGGTGATCAGTACTTC. Protein sequence: CASSLAGDQYF.

The chain couples TRBV27 to TRBJ1-6; D gene unclear. Trimming left V 2 bases short and J 7 bases short, with 6 bases between. The CDR3 sequence is 13 residues long. Germline CDR1 reads MNHEY; CDR2 reads SMNVEV (reference sequence). The DNA of the CDR3 is TGTGCCAGCAGTTTAGTCCTGAATTCACCCCTCCACTTT. Its protein product is CASSLVLNSPLHF.

The V gene is TRBV5-1, the J gene TRBJ2-1; 7 bases align to TRBD2. V lost 2 bases to trimming and J lost 7 bases; unmatched junction nucleotides: 9. Germline V gene lookup returns CDR1 SGHRS and CDR2 YFSETQ. There are 15 residues in the CDR3. CDR3 region: CASSFRGEGGNEQFF. CDR3 DNA sequence: TGCGCCAGCAGCTTTCGAGGGGAGGGTGGGAATGAGCAGTTCTTC. Variable domain in full (rest from reference TRBV5-1 and TRBJ2-1): KAGVTQTPRYLIKTRGQQVTLSCSPISGHRSVSWYQQTPGQGLQFLFEYFSETQRNKGNFPGRFSGRQFSNSRSEMNVSTLELGDSALYLCASSFRGEGGNEQFFGPGTRLTVL.

This clone has more than one count but fewer than ten. The genes are TRBV27 and TRBJ1-2, with D perhaps TRBD1 (5 bases). The CDR3 contains 14 residues. Trimming pared 5 bases from V and 8 bases from J, leaving 18 bases between. Germline V CDR1 and CDR2: MNHEY, SMNVEV (reference sequence). The CDR3: CASSPPQGAGGYTF. The DNA for the CDR3 is TGTGCCAGCAGTCCCCCACAAGGGGCGGGGGGCTACACCTTC.